This TCR beta chain comes out of a study of T cell responses to AZD1222 COVID-19 vaccine. Across the whole study: Combined were second doses at about 4 or about 12 weeks.

Study-level results: Vaccination with two AZD1222 doses was followed by a rise in Spike-specific TCR breadth and depth. Regions 160-218 and 743-854 dominated among vaccine-associated CD4 TCRs spanning spike.

Libraries were prepared by immunoSEQ multiplex PCR; TCRdb keeps only in-frame clonotypes and omits some of them. The repertoire consists of 80,000 or so clones, with 75% to 90% occurring once and the leading ten covering over 5.5%. The V gene lost 8 bases and the J gene lost 5 bases, with 10 bases spanning the gap. This CDR3 is 13 amino acids long. CDR1 and CDR2 from the germline V gene are MDHEN and SYDVKM. About this clone itself: The target antigen is unknown.

The V gene is TRBV28, the J gene TRBJ1-6; D may be TRBD1 (5 bases). The sample was peripheral blood, taken on day 0 of AZD1222 vaccination. The clonotype was recovered from an adult in good health. CDR3 sequence reads: CASQGGDNSPLHF. CDR3 nucleotide sequence: TGTGCCAGCCAGGGAGGGGATAATTCACCCCTCCACTTT. The full variable domain, with the rest looked up from reference TRBV28 and TRBJ1-6, is DVKVTQSSRYLVKRTGEKVFLECVQDMDHENMFWYRQDPGLGLRLIYFSYDVKMKEKGDIPEGYSVSREKKERFSLILESASTNQTSMYLCASQGGDNSPLHFGNGTRLTVT.